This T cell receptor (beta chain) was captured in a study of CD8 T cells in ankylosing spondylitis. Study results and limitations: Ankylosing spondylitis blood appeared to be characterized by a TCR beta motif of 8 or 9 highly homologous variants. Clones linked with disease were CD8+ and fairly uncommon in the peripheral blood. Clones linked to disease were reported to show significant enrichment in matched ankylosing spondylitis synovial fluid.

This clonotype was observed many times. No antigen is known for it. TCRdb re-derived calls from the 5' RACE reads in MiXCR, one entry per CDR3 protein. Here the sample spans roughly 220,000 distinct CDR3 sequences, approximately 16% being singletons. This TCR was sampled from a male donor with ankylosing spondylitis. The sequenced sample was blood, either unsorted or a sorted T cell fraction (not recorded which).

This chain's CDR3 is CASSLDRDFSYEQYF. DNA of the CDR3: TGCGCCAGCAGCCTAGACAGGGATTTCTCCTACGAGCAGTACTTC. The chain is built from TRBV4-3 and TRBJ2-7; TRBD1 matches at 7 bases. The CDR3 has 15 residues. In germline, CDR1 is LGHNA, CDR2 YSLEER. V lost 4 bases, J lost 0 bases, and 6 bases stayed unmatched.